The 14 T cell receptor beta chains presented below share a single source sample, sequenced in a study of blood T cell repertoires in COVID-19. Profiled with immunoSEQ multiplex PCR; TCRdb holds only in-frame clones, not every one. The table has about 180,000 clones, about 79% seen once. Sequenced input: peripheral blood. The receptor set was obtained from a woman between 65 and 79 years old with acute or convalescent COVID-19.

This clone occurred a few times. Germline is not matched at one junction end, which may reflect a read error. The rearrangement joins TRBV6-1 to TRBJ1-5, with D possibly being TRBD1 (6 bases). This CDR3 has 16 amino acids. Per the germline V gene, CDR1 is MNHNS and CDR2 is SASEGT. Written as DNA, the CDR3 is TGTGCCAGCAGGGAAGGTCGACAGGAACTGGATCAGCCCCAGCATTTT. It encodes CASREGRQELDQPQHF.

The V and J genes are TRBV6-5 and TRBJ1-3; no clear D gene. Germline lookup yields CDR1 MNHEY and CDR2 SVGAGI. This CDR3 region has 15 residues. The V end lost 0 bases, the J end lost 0 bases, and 6 bases lay between the germline ends. The CDR3 DNA is TGTGCCAGCAGTTACTCGCGCGGCTCTGGAAACACCATATATTTT. As protein: CASSYSRGSGNTIYF.

This clone was recorded a few times. The chain has TRBV19 and TRBJ1-5; 9 bases are a match to TRBD1. The CDR3 runs 14 residues. Germline V gene sequence: CDR1 LNHDA, CDR2 SQIVND (reference sequence). After removal of 4 bases from V and 7 bases from J, the junction contained 5 bases not matched to a gene. The CDR3 DNA follows: TGTGCCAGTAGTAACGGACAGGGGATGCAGCCCCAGCATTTT. This codes for CASSNGQGMQPQHF.

The chain couples TRBV6-5 to TRBJ2-7; the match to TRBD2 covers 7 bases. From germline, CDR1 is MNHEY and CDR2 SVGAGI. The length of the CDR3 is 13 residues. V shed 5 bases, J shed 7 bases, and the junction held 8 bases outside the gene matches. DNA for the CDR3: TGTGCCAGCAGTAGGGACTACCAGAGGGAGCAGTACTTC. It encodes CASSRDYQREQYF.

V gene TRBV5-4 combines with J gene TRBJ1-3, with 8 bases that match TRBD1. Germline assignment: CDR1 SGHNT and CDR2 YYREEE (reference sequence). The CDR3 runs 15 residues. Trimming took 3 bases from V and 4 from J; bases not matched to a gene: 6. This chain's CDR3 is CASSSNRGFGNTIYF. As DNA, the CDR3 is TGTGCCAGCAGCTCCAACAGGGGGTTCGGAAACACCATATATTTT. The variable domain in full, with the rest retrieved from reference TRBV5-4 and TRBJ1-3, is ETGVTQSPTHLIKTRGQQVTLRCSSQSGHNTVSWYQQALGQGPQFIFQYYREEENGRGNFPPRFSGLQFPNYSSELNVNALELDDSALYLCASSSNRGFGNTIYFGEGSWLTVV.

This chain connects TRBV7-9 to TRBJ1-4, with 10 bases fitting TRBD1. The V and J ends lost 4 bases and 7 bases, in that order; junction bases with no gene match: 3. CDR1 and CDR2 from the germline V gene are SEHNR and FQNEAQ (reference sequence). The length of the CDR3 is 14 residues. CDR3 in amino acids: CASSSGQGSEKLFF. The CDR3 DNA is TGTGCCAGCAGCTCGGGACAGGGGAGTGAAAAACTGTTTTTT.

Of note for this clone: The junction differs from germline at one of its ends, possibly a read error. The chain recombines TRBV7-2 with TRBJ2-1, with 10 bases identical to TRBD2. There are 15 residues in the CDR3. Germline CDR1 is SGHTA and CDR2 is FQGNSA. The CDR3 DNA reads TGTGCCAGCAGCCTAGCGGGAGCGATTTACAATGAGCAGTTCTTC. Translating it yields CASSLAGAIYNEQFF.

The chain employs TRBV5-6 and TRBJ2-5, with 9 bases identical to TRBD1. The CDR3 contains 14 residues. J was trimmed by 1 base and V by 4 bases; bases with no gene match: 2. The germline V gene has CDR1 SGHDT and CDR2 YYEEEE. In DNA, the CDR3 is TGTGCCAGCAGCGGGACAGGGATCCAAGAGACCCAGTACTTC. Translation gives CASSGTGIQETQYF.

The V call is TRBV15, the J call TRBJ1-2; unclear D gene. CDR1 and CDR2 from the germline V gene are LNHNV and YYDKDF (reference sequence). The CDR3 contains 17 residues. V was cut by 1 base and J by 1 base, with 16 bases left in between. The CDR3 DNA reads TGTGCCACCAGCAGAGCTGGCTCAACCTTCAATAACTATGGCTACACCTTC. Translated: CATSRAGSTFNNYGYTF.

The V gene is TRBV4-2, the J gene TRBJ2-2; D call uncertain. Germline loops: CDR1 LGHNA, CDR2 YNFKEQ. This CDR3 region has 18 residues. V lost 0 bases and J lost 3, with 17 bases in between. The CDR3 loop is CASSQDPLGSIYTGELFF. CDR3 nucleotides: TGTGCCAGCAGCCAAGACCCTCTGGGCTCCATTTACACCGGGGAGCTGTTTTTT.

The genes are TRBV19 and TRBJ1-2; tentatively, D is TRBD1 (5 bases). The V end lost 4 bases, the J end lost 4 bases, and 25 bases lay between the germline ends. Germline V gene sequence: CDR1 LNHDA, CDR2 SQIVND (reference sequence). The CDR3 contains 18 residues. Here the CDR3 DNA reads TGTGCCAGTAGTAATGGCGTTCTTATCGACAGCGGGAGCTATGGCTACACCTTC. Translating gives CASSNGVLIDSGSYGYTF.

The gene calls are TRBV7-8 and TRBJ2-1, with TRBD1 identical over 8 bases. The CDR3 runs to 15 residues. Germline assignment: CDR1 SGHVS and CDR2 FQNEAQ. With 5 bases clipped from V and 0 bases from J, the junction kept 3 bases outside the gene matches. In DNA form, the CDR3 reads TGTGCCAGCAGCCTTGACAGGGGCTCCTACAATGAGCAGTTCTTC. Its translation is CASSLDRGSYNEQFF.

CDR3 coding DNA: TGTGCCTGGAGTGCCCTAGCGGGATCATCCAGTGAGCAGTTCTTC. This sequence encodes CAWSALAGSSSEQFF. The rearrangement links TRBV30 to TRBJ2-1; 9 bases align to TRBD2. Trimming at V came to 1 base and at J to 9 bases, leaving 10 bases not matched to a gene. The germline V gene encodes CDR1 GTSNPN and CDR2 SVGIG (reference sequence). This CDR3 has 15 amino acids. The full variable domain, its missing parts supplied by reference TRBV30 and TRBJ2-1, is SQTIHQWPATLVQPVGSPLSLECTVEGTSNPNLYWYRQAAGRGLQLLFYSVGIGQISSEVPQNLSASRPQDRQFILSSKKLLLSDSGFYLCAWSALAGSSSEQFFGPGTRLTVL.

This sequence joins TRBV19 and TRBJ1-1; D is unclear. This CDR3 spans 14 amino acids. Trimming cost V 6 bases and J 1 base, with 12 bases left between them. In germline, CDR1 is LNHDA, CDR2 SQIVND (reference sequence). CDR3 sequence (DNA): TGTGCCAGTAGGCCCATTGAGTCGAACACTGAAGCTTTCTTT. Its translation: CASRPIESNTEAFF.